The entry below gives a single T cell receptor (beta chain) sequence along with its context. Its antigen is not yet known. Base qualities were left out, and no much larger clone turns up one base away. This sample is drawn from a study of PD-L1 blockade in urothelial cancer (dated by TCRdb to 2015 to 2018). In the study overall: Therapy was started at some point between 2013 and 2015 for all patients, and atezolizumab 1,200 mg was administered intravenously every 3 weeks. TCR sequencing covered pretreatment tumor samples and matched, serially collected peripheral blood taken before and after atezolizumab treatment. Eight to ten patients achieved durable clinical benefit and roughly 20 did not. In the same patients, whole exome sequencing and RNA sequencing of pretreatment tumors were performed in addition to TCR sequencing. Durable clinical benefit was defined as a progression-free survival longer than 6 months, and TCR features were additionally tested against progression-free survival and overall survival. About nine tenths of the roughly 29 patients were males with bladder-origin urothelial cancer, and about 65% of the 29 reported a prior smoking history. Blood samples were analyzed at two time points: 3 weeks after treatment start (second dose) and 6 weeks after treatment start. Blood samples yielded a median of around 150,000 T cells and some 80,000 unique TCRs, with median clonality roughly 0.082. The study, an exploratory multi-omic analysis, examined somatic, immune and clinical correlates of response to PD-L1 blockade with atezolizumab in urothelial cancer. An ECOG performance status of 0 or 1 was recorded for the patients, and 0 to 3 prior chemotherapy regimens had been received by the patients. Pretreatment blood TCR-seq was available for about 27 patients, at least one posttreatment blood collection was obtained for around 25 patients, and tumor TCR-seq was available for around 25 patients. Broader findings and caveats from the paper: Improved progression-free and overall survival was found to be associated with pretreatment peripheral blood TCR clonality below the median. Because the sample size was small (n ≈ 27) and many of the analyses were exploratory, the results are meant to be hypothesis-generating. Among patients with durable benefit, tumor-associated TCR clones showed greater expansion in peripheral blood 3 weeks after treatment started (n ≈ 20, p = 0.022).

Measured from the cysteine to the phenylalanine, the CDR3 is 11 residues long. Only the CDR3 part of the read is kept: 33 bases, read in frame from the first base. The junction shows trimming of 2 bases on V and 5 bases on J, plus 7 bases between the germline ends. In the germline V gene, CDR1 corresponds to SQVTM and CDR2 to ANQGSEA. Synthetic TCR analog templates were spiked into each PCR to estimate absolute template abundance from read counts. TCRbeta CDR3 regions were amplified from genomic DNA with bias-controlled V and J gene primers using the immunoSEQ assay. Rearranged TCRbeta segments were sequenced at approximately 20X coverage. The original methods were these. Sequencing errors were corrected by clustering and CDR3s were annotated against IMGT to assign V, D and J genes. Downstream analyses used only productive TCRbeta rearrangements, leaving out any out-of-frame or stop-codon sequences. Clonality was computed as one minus Shannon entropy normalized by the log of the number of unique productive sequences. Fisher's exact test with Benjamini-Hochberg correction, using a cutoff of adjusted p below 0.01, was how clones that differed between time points or between blood and tumor were identified. As stored in TCRdb, this immuneACCESS dataset retains in-frame rearrangements with V and J assigned. A fraction of the clones does not appear; measured against another copy, unresolved V genes explain less than half of the discrepancy, and the remainder lacks a known reason. V and J calls and clone size are copied from that table; D and trimming were computed from the DNA. The sample table lists just under 50,000 clones, about 80% of them with a count of one. The ten largest clones represent more than 3% of the sample.

The sample's time point label, in plain terms: pretreatment peripheral blood. The cohort comprised 29 patients with locally advanced or metastatic urothelial carcinoma treated at Memorial Sloan Kettering on a trial protocol. Peripheral blood mononuclear cells were collected pretreatment and during treatment, at between 1 and 8 total time points per patient. The Qiagen DNeasy Blood extraction kit was used to purify genomic DNA from total PBMCs and tumor samples. PBMCs were collected pretreatment and during treatment, and were isolated and stored as previously described. The sample here was PBMCs, taken around atezolizumab (anti-PD-L1) treatment. The V and J segments used are TRBV29-1 and TRBJ2-7, with the identity of the D gene unclear. This receptor was identified in a man in his 70s with urothelial cancer. The CDR3 region reads CSVESGHEQYF. The DNA is as follows: TGCAGCGTTGAATCTGGCCACGAGCAGTACTTC.